These 14 T cell receptor beta chains were sequenced from one sample in a study of identical twins. MiXCR, applied by TCRdb to the 5' RACE reads, yields one record per CDR3 protein. The table records 450,000 to 650,000 distinct CDR3 sequences, approximately 16% of them present only once. These data were also reused for a study on yellow fever vaccine responses in identical twins.

Material for sequencing was CD4+ T cells sorted from blood. These receptors were obtained from a woman aged 18-35 years in good health.

This clonotype occurred a few times. The V call is TRBV15, the J call TRBJ1-5; D is uncertain. Trimming pared 2 bases from V and 0 bases from J, leaving 17 bases between. The CDR3 covers 18 residues. The germline CDR1 and CDR2 sequences are LNHNV and YYDKDF (reference sequence). CDR3 bases: TGTGCCACCAGCAGAAACCCGGTGGGAGCAAATAGCAATCAGCCCCAGCATTTT. Translated: CATSRNPVGANSNQPQHF.

V usage is TRBV5-6 and J usage is TRBJ2-3; no reliable D call. V was shortened by 1 base and J by 0 bases, with 12 bases between the two germline ends. The CDR3 contains 16 residues. The germline gives CDR1 SGHDT, CDR2 YYEEEE. The CDR3 loop reads CASSLSGRYSTDTQYF. For the CDR3, the DNA is TGTGCCAGCAGCTTGTCGGGCAGGTATAGCACAGATACGCAGTATTTT.

The rearrangement joins TRBV7-2 to TRBJ2-7; 10 bases are shared with TRBD2. There are 17 residues in the CDR3. CDR1 is SGHTA, CDR2 FQGNSA, per germline. J gave up 0 bases and V 4 bases, and 9 bases lay outside the gene matches. CDR3 in DNA: TGTGCCAGCAGCTACCGGGGAGCGGGAGGGCCCTCCTACGAGCAGTACTTC. Translated: CASSYRGAGGPSYEQYF.

This clonotype was seen a handful of times. The V call is TRBV10-3, the J call TRBJ2-1; D is possibly TRBD2 (6 bases). This CDR3 is built from 16 residues. Trimming removed 4 bases from V and 5 bases from J, with 18 bases in between. Germline CDR1 and CDR2: ENHRY and SYGVKD. The CDR3 protein is CAISGATRTINNEQFF. DNA of the CDR3: TGTGCCATCAGTGGGGCGACTAGAACTATTAACAATGAGCAGTTCTTC.

This clonotype was counted only a few times. The chain carries TRBV15 and TRBJ2-2; the match to TRBD2 covers 9 bases. Germline trimming cut 5 bases from V and 6 bases from J; bases unmatched to any gene: 4. The CDR3 loop spans 14 amino acids. CDR1 and CDR2 from the germline V gene are LNHNV and YYDKDF (reference sequence). CDR3 amino acids: CATSVASGAGELFF. The CDR3 DNA sequence: TGTGCCACCAGCGTTGCTAGCGGGGCCGGGGAGCTGTTTTTT.

This clonotype turned up a few times. This rearrangement joins TRBV10-3 to TRBJ2-1, with TRBD2 matching 8 bases. This CDR3 comprises 15 residues. V shed 0 bases and J 2 bases; nucleotides not matched to a gene: 0. Germline CDR1 and CDR2: ENHRY and SYGVKD. The CDR3 here is CAISESTSAYNEQFF. The CDR3, as DNA: TGTGCCATCAGTGAGTCGACTAGCGCCTACAATGAGCAGTTCTTC.

This clonotype was found a few times. The chain has TRBV3-1 and TRBJ2-1, with TRBD2 matching 9 bases. Germline CDR1 and CDR2: LGHDT and YNNKEL (reference sequence). The CDR3 is 16 amino acids. With V trimmed by 1 base and J by 3 bases, 4 bases remained unmatched. CDR3 DNA sequence: TGTGCCAGCAGCCAAGGGCTAGCGGGACGCTACAATGAGCAGTTCTTC. This codes for CASSQGLAGRYNEQFF.

This clonotype was counted only a few times. V is TRBV6-1 and J is TRBJ1-1; D remains ambiguous. Germline V lookup: CDR1 MNHNS, CDR2 SASEGT. This CDR3 contains 13 residues. V lost 2 bases and J 1 base, leaving 5 bases between the germline ends. In DNA, the CDR3 is TGTGCCAGCAGTGAACTGAGGAACACTGAAGCTTTCTTT. Its protein product is CASSELRNTEAFF.

This clonotype has only a few counts. The chain joins TRBV4-2 to TRBJ2-5; 14 bases are shared with TRBD2. V lost 0 bases and J lost 2; bases outside the gene matches: 5. In germline, CDR1 is LGHNA, CDR2 YNFKEQ. This CDR3 region has 18 residues. The chain's CDR3 is CASSQERTSGGTQETQYF. The CDR3 bases are TGTGCCAGCAGCCAAGAACGGACTAGCGGGGGGACACAAGAGACCCAGTACTTC.

This clonotype has only a few counts. V and J are TRBV5-6 and TRBJ2-1; 9 bases are shared with TRBD2. Germline V gene sequence: CDR1 SGHDT, CDR2 YYEEEE. The CDR3 consists of 16 residues. V lost 3 bases to trimming and J lost 1 base; unmatched junction nucleotides: 5. The CDR3 loop is CASSSGTSRSYNEQFF. Written as DNA, the CDR3 is TGTGCCAGCAGCTCCGGGACTAGCCGTTCCTACAATGAGCAGTTCTTC. Full variable domain (outside the CDR3, taken from reference TRBV5-6 and TRBJ2-1): DAGVTQSPTHLIKTRGQQVTLRCSPKSGHDTVSWYQQALGQGPQFIFQYYEEEERQRGNFPDRFSGHQFPNYSSELNVNALLLGDSALYLCASSSGTSRSYNEQFFGPGTRLTVL.

This clonotype was seen only a few times. The chain has TRBV28 and TRBJ2-2; 7 positions agree with TRBD1. The ends lost 1 base at V and 0 bases at J; junction bases unmatched: 5. Per the germline V gene, CDR1 is MDHEN and CDR2 is SYDVKM. The length of the CDR3 is 17 residues. The DNA of the CDR3 is TGTGCCAGCAGTTTATCGGCCAGGGGGACGAACACCGGGGAGCTGTTTTTT. This translates into CASSLSARGTNTGELFF.

This clonotype was seen only a few times. This sequence joins TRBV29-1 and TRBJ2-1, with a weak D call TRBD1 (6 bases). The CDR3 has 12 amino acids. V was clipped by 5 bases and J by 5 bases, with 10 bases between them. Germline V CDR1 and CDR2: SQVTM, ANQGSEA. The DNA of the CDR3 is TGCAGCGTTCTAAACAGGGACAATGAGCAGTTCTTC. Its translation: CSVLNRDNEQFF.

This clonotype was counted at least ten times. The rearrangement links TRBV29-1 to TRBJ2-3; TRBD1 matches 11 bases. The germline CDR1 and CDR2 sequences are SQVTM and ANQGSEA. There are 13 residues in the CDR3. The CDR3 loop reads CSAGTGGTDTQYF. DNA for the CDR3: TGCAGTGCGGGGACAGGGGGAACCGATACGCAGTATTTT.

The chain combines TRBV7-9 with TRBJ2-2; maybe TRBD2 (6 bases). CDR3 size: 14 residues. The germline V gene has CDR1 SEHNR and CDR2 FQNEAQ (reference sequence). Trimming removed 8 bases from V and 5 bases from J, with 15 bases in between. The CDR3 sequence is CASGWASVTGELFF. CDR3 bases: TGTGCCAGCGGATGGGCTAGCGTGACCGGGGAGCTGTTTTTT. Based on the CDR3 plus reference TRBV7-9 and TRBJ2-2, the full variable domain is DTGVSQNPRHKITKRGQNVTFRCDPISEHNRLYWYRQTLGQGPEFLTYFQNEAQLEKSRLLSDRFSAERPKGSFSTLEIQRTEQGDSAMYLCASGWASVTGELFFGEGSRLTVL.